Following are 18 T cell receptor beta chains from one sample sequenced in a study of T cells in Graves' hyperthyroidism and ophthalmopathy. Amplification of TCR beta CDR3 regions was performed using RNA transcripts as template. HTBI primers were employed in a first-round RT-PCR of the TCR CDR3. TCRdb reprocessed the multiplex PCR reads with MiXCR, giving one entry per CDR3 protein. The sample yields around 270,000 distinct CDR3 sequences, approximately 19% seen once. The source material was blood. Receptors originate from a man aged 50 to 60 with Graves' ophthalmopathy.

The chain combines TRBV4-1 with TRBJ2-2; TRBD2 matches 8 bases. The germline V gene has CDR1 MGHRA and CDR2 YSYEKL. V was pared by 2 bases and J by 6 bases, with 5 bases of the junction left unmatched. CDR3 length: 15 residues. This CDR3 reads CASSQSGSRAGELFF. The CDR3 nucleotides read TGCGCCAGCAGCCAAAGCGGGAGCAGGGCCGGGGAGCTGTTTTTT.

This clonotype occurred many times. The rearrangement uses TRBV6-1 and TRBJ1-2; D is uncertain. Deletions cut 2 bases from V and 3 bases from J, with 7 bases between. Germline V gives CDR1 MNHNS, CDR2 SASEGT. The CDR3 contains 13 residues. The CDR3 reads CASSERADYGYTF. The CDR3 region has the DNA TGTGCCAGCAGTGAAAGGGCAGACTATGGCTACACCTTC.

This chain connects TRBV5-4 to TRBJ1-1; TRBD1 matches at 8 bases. Germline V lookup: CDR1 SGHNT, CDR2 YYREEE (reference sequence). This CDR3 region has 15 residues. Trimming at V came to 1 base and at J to 4 bases, leaving 6 bases not matched to a gene. The CDR3 sequence: CASSLSGQAVTEAFF. CDR3 coding DNA: TGTGCCAGCAGCTTGTCGGGACAGGCTGTCACTGAAGCTTTCTTT.

The chain joins TRBV5-4 to TRBJ2-1; 7 bases align to TRBD2. The CDR3 loop spans 16 amino acids. V lost 4 bases, J lost 10 bases, and 17 bases stayed unmatched. Per germline, CDR1 SGHNT and CDR2 YYREEE (reference sequence). CDR3: CASSQKAVLAPGEQFF. CDR3 sequence (DNA): TGTGCCAGCAGCCAGAAAGCGGTACTAGCGCCCGGGGAGCAGTTCTTC.

This clonotype was recorded at least ten times. The CDR3 DNA reads TGTGCCAGCAGCCACCCGGGGACAGGGCTTAACTATGGCTACACCTTC. Translated: CASSHPGTGLNYGYTF. The rearrangement uses TRBV3-1 and TRBJ1-2; 9 bases fit TRBD1. Trimming at V came to 3 bases and at J to 1 base, leaving 6 bases not matched to a gene. CDR1 is LGHDT and CDR2 is YNNKEL in the germline V gene (reference sequence). CDR3 length equals 16 residues. Full variable domain (outside the CDR3, taken from reference TRBV3-1 and TRBJ1-2): DTAVSQTPKYLVTQMGNDKSIKCEQNLGHDTMYWYKQDSKKFLKIMFSYNNKELIINETVPNRFSPKSPDKAHLNLHINSLELGDSAVYFCASSHPGTGLNYGYTFGSGTRLTVV.

The rearrangement links TRBV5-1 to TRBJ2-7; D is perhaps TRBD1 (6 bases). The CDR3 is 14 residues long. Trimming cost V 1 base and J 2 bases, with 10 bases left between them. Germline V lookup: CDR1 SGHRS, CDR2 YFSETQ. The CDR3 sequence: CASSLTGNPYEQYF. The CDR3 nucleotides read TGCGCCAGCAGCTTGACAGGGAACCCCTACGAGCAGTACTTC.

In its sample, this clonotype was seen many times. J is TRBJ1-5 and V is TRBV5-1, with 9 bases fitting TRBD1. Losses at the gene ends were 4 bases for V and 7 bases for J; bases not matched to a gene: 9. Germline CDR1 SGHRS, CDR2 YFSETQ. This CDR3 comprises 15 residues. CDR3 sequence: CASSPLGDREQPQHF. The CDR3 DNA sequence: TGCGCCAGCAGCCCACTGGGGGACAGGGAACAGCCCCAGCATTTT. Based on the CDR3 plus reference TRBV5-1 and TRBJ1-5, the full variable domain is KAGVTQTPRYLIKTRGQQVTLSCSPISGHRSVSWYQQTPGQGLQFLFEYFSETQRNKGNFPGRFSGRQFSNSRSEMNVSTLELGDSALYLCASSPLGDREQPQHFGDGTRLSIL.

In its sample, this clonotype was seen many times. V gene TRBV28 combines with J gene TRBJ2-3; D is possibly TRBD2 (6 bases). Germline V lookup: CDR1 MDHEN, CDR2 SYDVKM. With 5 bases removed from V and 0 bases from J, the gap between germline ends came to 18 bases. The CDR3 runs 17 residues. The DNA of the CDR3 is TGTGCCAGCAGTGCCCTCCGGGACTCAACCAGCACAGATACGCAGTATTTT. The encoded protein is CASSALRDSTSTDTQYF.

V and J are TRBV20-1 and TRBJ2-2, with 13 positions matching TRBD2. Germline V CDR1 and CDR2: DFQATT, SNEGSKA (reference sequence). The CDR3 contains 17 residues. V was clipped by 5 bases and J by 6 bases; unmatched bases: 12. CDR3 in amino acids: CSAGRTSGSMAPGELFF. In DNA form, the CDR3 reads TGCAGTGCTGGCCGGACTAGCGGGAGCATGGCGCCCGGGGAGCTGTTTTTT.

This clonotype was seen a single time. Possible read error: a much larger clone is one base away. No conserved phenylalanine or tryptophan is present at the end of the CDR3, so a read error is the likely explanation. The chain has TRBV2 and TRBJ1-2; D gene ambiguous. CDR1 SNHLY and CDR2 FYNNEI come from the germline V gene. The CDR3 consists of 14 residues. Trimming shortened V by 2 bases and J by 6 bases, and 13 bases separated the two germline ends. CDR3 region: CASSEREGLDGYTV. CDR3 DNA sequence: TGTGCCAGCAGTGAACGGGAAGGGTTGGATGGCTACACCGTC.

As concerns this clonotype: One base away lies a much larger clone, so this may be a sequencing read error. The chain couples TRBV28 to TRBJ1-1; D call uncertain. Germline loops: CDR1 MDHEN, CDR2 SYDVKM. CDR3 length equals 16 residues. CDR3 DNA: TGTGCCAGCAGTTTTACGGCGAACCTCATGAACACTGGAGCTTTCTTT. Translated: CASSFTANLMNTGAFF.

There are a few counts of this clonotype. V is TRBV6-4 and J is TRBJ2-2; the D is unclear. In germline, CDR1 is MRHNA, CDR2 SNTAGT. V lost 5 bases to trimming and J lost 5 bases, with 12 bases between them. CDR3 length equals 14 residues. The CDR3 DNA is TGTGCCAGCAGTAAGAGTGGGGAAACCGGGGAGCTGTTTTTT. Its protein product is CASSKSGETGELFF.

This clonotype was seen only a few times. The chain recombines TRBV11-2 with TRBJ2-1; D not certain. There are 14 residues in the CDR3. Germline values: CDR1 SGHAT, CDR2 FQNNGV. V shed 3 bases and J shed 7 bases, with 13 bases lying between them. The CDR3 here is CASSFTQDLNEQFF. CDR3 sequence (DNA): TGTGCCAGCAGCTTTACCCAGGACCTGAATGAGCAGTTCTTC.

This clonotype was counted at least ten times. The chain recombines TRBV28 with TRBJ1-1; D is undetermined. V shed 4 bases and J shed 2 bases, with 14 bases lying between them. This CDR3 has 15 amino acids. The germline V gene has CDR1 MDHEN and CDR2 SYDVKM. The CDR3 DNA sequence: TGTGCCAGCAGTTCTCGGGGAGAGCTCAACACTGAAGCTTTCTTT. It specifies CASSSRGELNTEAFF.

This clonotype appeared many times. The chain employs TRBV28 and TRBJ1-2; D remains unclear. Trimming removed 6 bases at V and 3 bases at J, with 11 bases between. The CDR3 loop spans 13 amino acids. Germline CDR1 MDHEN, CDR2 SYDVKM. CDR3 nucleotides: TGTGCCAGCAGGTGGGGAGGTGACTATGGCTACACCTTC. Encoded protein: CASRWGGDYGYTF.

This clonotype was seen more than once but under ten times. The rearrangement uses TRBV7-9 and TRBJ2-5, with 7 bases aligning to TRBD1. J lost 5 bases, V lost 5 bases, and 5 bases had no gene match. This CDR3 has 13 residues. CDR1 is SEHNR and CDR2 is FQNEAQ in the germline V gene (reference sequence). CDR3 in amino acids: CASSIDRAETQYF. The CDR3 region has the DNA TGTGCCAGCAGCATAGACAGGGCTGAGACCCAGTACTTC.

This clonotype was seen ten or more times. The chain carries TRBV5-8 and TRBJ2-1; D is uncertain. This CDR3 comprises 17 residues. The V end lost 4 bases, the J end lost 0 bases, and 17 bases lay between the germline ends. CDR1 is SGHTS and CDR2 is YDEGEE in the germline V gene. The CDR3 loop is CASSLDRRRSSYNEQFF. For the CDR3, the DNA is TGTGCCAGCAGCCTCGATAGGCGGCGAAGCTCCTACAATGAGCAGTTCTTC.

The chain links TRBV5-1 to TRBJ2-7; TRBD2 agrees at 14 bases. The V segment lost 3 bases and the J segment 3 bases; nucleotides outside the gene matches: 8. The CDR3 is made up of 17 amino acids. Germline V CDR1 and CDR2: SGHRS, YFSETQ. CDR3: CASSSGGLAGVFYEQYF. DNA of the CDR3: TGCGCCAGCAGCTCGGGGGGACTAGCGGGAGTCTTCTACGAGCAGTACTTC.